These 4 T cell receptor beta chains were sequenced from one sample in a study of blood T cell repertoires in COVID-19. Generated by immunoSEQ multiplex PCR, the TCRdb table keeps only in-frame clones and is missing some. This repertoire shows roughly 200,000 clones, 70% to 90% found once; its top ten account for 3% to 4%. Sequencing was done on a sample of peripheral blood. The origin of the receptors is a man aged 60-69 years with acute or convalescent COVID-19.

The chain recombines TRBV5-1 with TRBJ1-1, with 7 positions matching TRBD1. After removal of 0 bases from V and 0 bases from J, the junction contained 5 bases not matched to a gene. This CDR3 is built from 16 residues. Germline loops: CDR1 SGHRS, CDR2 YFSETQ. CDR3 protein: CASSLEGGTVNTEAFF. For the CDR3, the DNA is TGCGCCAGCAGCTTGGAAGGGGGGACAGTGAACACTGAAGCTTTCTTT. Complete variable domain (other parts from reference TRBV5-1 and TRBJ1-1): KAGVTQTPRYLIKTRGQQVTLSCSPISGHRSVSWYQQTPGQGLQFLFEYFSETQRNKGNFPGRFSGRQFSNSRSEMNVSTLELGDSALYLCASSLEGGTVNTEAFFGQGTRLTVV.

The V call is TRBV5-6, the J call TRBJ2-1; 7 bases are shared with TRBD2. CDR3 length: 16 amino acids. CDR1 and CDR2 from the germline V gene are SGHDT and YYEEEE. V lost 2 bases to trimming and J lost 0 bases; unmatched junction nucleotides: 5. The CDR3, as DNA: TGTGCCAGCAGCTTAAACCTAGCGGCCTCCTACAATGAGCAGTTCTTC. Protein product: CASSLNLAASYNEQFF.

V is TRBV30 and J is TRBJ1-5; D possibly corresponds to TRBD1 (5 bases). V lost 3 bases and J 4 bases, leaving 16 bases between the germline ends. CDR1 is GTSNPN and CDR2 is SVGIG in the germline V gene (reference sequence). The CDR3 is 15 amino acids. The CDR3 here is CAWRTAGTSNQPQHF. CDR3 nucleotides: TGTGCCTGGAGGACTGCCGGGACTTCAAATCAGCCCCAGCATTTT.

The chain joins TRBV28 to TRBJ1-2; TRBD1 is a possible D gene (6 bases). This CDR3 region has 13 residues. V was cut by 5 bases and J by 4 bases, with 11 bases left in between. Germline assignment: CDR1 MDHEN and CDR2 SYDVKM. For the CDR3, the DNA is TGTGCCAGCAGTGCACAGGGATCCTATGGCTACACCTTC. Translation gives CASSAQGSYGYTF.